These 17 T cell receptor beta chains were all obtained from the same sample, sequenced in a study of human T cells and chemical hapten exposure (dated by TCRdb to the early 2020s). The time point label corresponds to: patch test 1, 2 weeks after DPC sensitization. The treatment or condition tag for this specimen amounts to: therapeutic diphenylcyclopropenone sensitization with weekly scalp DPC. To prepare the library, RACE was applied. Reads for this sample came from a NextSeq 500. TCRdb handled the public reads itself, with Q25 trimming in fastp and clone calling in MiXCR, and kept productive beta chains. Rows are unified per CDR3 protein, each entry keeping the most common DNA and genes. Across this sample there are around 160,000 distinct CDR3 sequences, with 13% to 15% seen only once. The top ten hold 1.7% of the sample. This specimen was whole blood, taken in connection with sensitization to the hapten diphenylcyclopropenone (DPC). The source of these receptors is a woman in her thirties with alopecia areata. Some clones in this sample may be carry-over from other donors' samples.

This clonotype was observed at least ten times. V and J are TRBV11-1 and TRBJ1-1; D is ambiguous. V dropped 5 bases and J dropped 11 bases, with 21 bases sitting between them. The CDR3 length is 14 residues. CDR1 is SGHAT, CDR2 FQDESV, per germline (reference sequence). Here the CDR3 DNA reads TGTGCCAGCAGCAATGCCCCACCACATAGTTCGGCTTTCTTT. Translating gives CASSNAPPHSSAFF.

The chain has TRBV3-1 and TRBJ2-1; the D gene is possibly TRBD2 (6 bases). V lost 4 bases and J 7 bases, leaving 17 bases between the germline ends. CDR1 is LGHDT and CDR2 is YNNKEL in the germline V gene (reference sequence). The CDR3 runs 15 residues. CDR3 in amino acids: CASSPYRGTFNEQFF. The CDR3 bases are TGTGCCAGCAGCCCCTATCGGGGGACTTTTAATGAGCAGTTCTTC.

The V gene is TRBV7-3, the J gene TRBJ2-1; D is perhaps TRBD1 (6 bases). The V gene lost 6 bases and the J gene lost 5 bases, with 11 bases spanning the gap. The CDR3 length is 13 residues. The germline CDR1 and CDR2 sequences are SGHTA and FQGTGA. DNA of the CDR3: TGTGCCAGCAGTCGGGACAAACACAATGAGCAGTTCTTC. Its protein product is CASSRDKHNEQFF.

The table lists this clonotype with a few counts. The CDR3 DNA follows: TGCAGTGCTAAGTGGGGGGGATACGAGCAGTACTTC. It is translated as CSAKWGGYEQYF. This chain links TRBV20-1 with TRBJ2-7; TRBD2 matches at 7 bases. V shed 4 bases and J 4 bases; nucleotides not matched to a gene: 4. This CDR3 has 12 amino acids. Germline values: CDR1 DFQATT, CDR2 SNEGSKA (reference sequence).

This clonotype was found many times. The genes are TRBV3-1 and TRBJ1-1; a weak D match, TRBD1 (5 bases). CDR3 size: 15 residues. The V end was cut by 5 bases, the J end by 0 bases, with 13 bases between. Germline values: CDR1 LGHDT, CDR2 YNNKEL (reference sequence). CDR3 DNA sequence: TGTGCCAGCAGCTCCAGGGAAACGGTGAACACTGAAGCTTTCTTT. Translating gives CASSSRETVNTEAFF.

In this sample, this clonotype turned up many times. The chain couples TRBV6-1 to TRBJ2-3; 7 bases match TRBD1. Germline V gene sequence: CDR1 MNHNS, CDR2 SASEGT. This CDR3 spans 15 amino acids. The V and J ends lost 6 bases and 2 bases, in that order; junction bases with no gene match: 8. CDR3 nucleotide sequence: TGTGCCAGCAGCCAGGACAGGTACTCCACAGATACGCAGTATTTT. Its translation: CASSQDRYSTDTQYF.

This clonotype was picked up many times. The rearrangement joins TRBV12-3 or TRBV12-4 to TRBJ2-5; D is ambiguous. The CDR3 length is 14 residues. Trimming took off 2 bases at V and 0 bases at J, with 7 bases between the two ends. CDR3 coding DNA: TGTGCCAGCAGTTTATCCATAAACCAAGAGACCCAGTACTTC. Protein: CASSLSINQETQYF.

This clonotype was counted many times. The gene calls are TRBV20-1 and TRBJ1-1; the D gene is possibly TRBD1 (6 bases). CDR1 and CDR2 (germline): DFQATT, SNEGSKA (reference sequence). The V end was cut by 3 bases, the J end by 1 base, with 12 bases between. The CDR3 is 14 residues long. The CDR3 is CSASAGHPNTEAFF. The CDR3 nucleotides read TGCAGTGCTAGTGCGGGACACCCGAACACTGAAGCTTTCTTT.

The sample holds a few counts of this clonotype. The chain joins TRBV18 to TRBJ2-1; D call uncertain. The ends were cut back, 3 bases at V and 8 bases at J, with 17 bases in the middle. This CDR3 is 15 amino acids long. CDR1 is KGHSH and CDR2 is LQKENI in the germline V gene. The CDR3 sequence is CASSPLTPLSDEQFF. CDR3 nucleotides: TGTGCCAGCTCACCGCTGACTCCGTTGAGCGATGAGCAGTTCTTC.

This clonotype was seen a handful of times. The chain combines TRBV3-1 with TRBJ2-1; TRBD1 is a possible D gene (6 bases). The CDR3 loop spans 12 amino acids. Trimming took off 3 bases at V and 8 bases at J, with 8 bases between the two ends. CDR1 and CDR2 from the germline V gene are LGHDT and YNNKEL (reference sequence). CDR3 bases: TGTGCCAGCAGCCACAGGGGCGATGAGCAGTTCTTC. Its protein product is CASSHRGDEQFF.

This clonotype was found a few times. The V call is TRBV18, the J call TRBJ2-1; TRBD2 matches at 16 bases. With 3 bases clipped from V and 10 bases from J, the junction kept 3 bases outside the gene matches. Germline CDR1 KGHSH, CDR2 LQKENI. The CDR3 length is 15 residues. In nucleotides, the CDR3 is TGTGCCAGCTCACCGGGACTAGCGGGGGGGCGCGAGCAGTTCTTC. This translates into CASSPGLAGGREQFF.

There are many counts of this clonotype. CDR3 nucleotide sequence: TGTGCCAGCAGTGAAAGTCGGGGGCCCACAGATACGCAGTATTTT. Encoded protein: CASSESRGPTDTQYF. The chain is built from TRBV2 and TRBJ2-3; D may correspond to TRBD1 or TRBD2 (6 bases each). Germline values: CDR1 SNHLY, CDR2 FYNNEI. The CDR3 contains 15 residues. The V and J ends lost 2 bases and 2 bases respectively, with 11 bases between them.

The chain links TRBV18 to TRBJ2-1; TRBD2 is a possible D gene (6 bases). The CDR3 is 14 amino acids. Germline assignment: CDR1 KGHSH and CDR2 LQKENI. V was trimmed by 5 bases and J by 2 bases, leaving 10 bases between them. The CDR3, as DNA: TGTGCCAGCTCATTCGGGACTCCCTACAATGAGCAGTTCTTC. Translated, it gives CASSFGTPYNEQFF.

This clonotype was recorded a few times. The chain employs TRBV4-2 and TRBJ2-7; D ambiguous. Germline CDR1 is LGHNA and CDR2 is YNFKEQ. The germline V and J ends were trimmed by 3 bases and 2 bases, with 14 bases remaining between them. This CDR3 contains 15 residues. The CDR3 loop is CASSQDVTRAYEQYF. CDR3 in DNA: TGTGCCAGCAGCCAGGATGTGACGAGAGCCTACGAGCAGTACTTC.

This CDR3 reads CASSFGTDPSYEQYF. The CDR3 DNA reads TGTGCCAGCAGTTTCGGGACAGACCCGTCCTACGAGCAGTACTTC. This rearrangement joins TRBV12-3 or TRBV12-4 to TRBJ2-7, with 7 bases that match TRBD1. This CDR3 region has 15 residues. The V gene end was trimmed by 3 bases and the J gene end by 1 base; junction bases not matched to a gene: 6.

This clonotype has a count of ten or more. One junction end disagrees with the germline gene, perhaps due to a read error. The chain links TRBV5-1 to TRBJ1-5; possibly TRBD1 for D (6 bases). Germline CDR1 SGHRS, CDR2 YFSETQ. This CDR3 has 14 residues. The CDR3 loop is CASSLAGGNQPQHF. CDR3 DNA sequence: TGTGCCAGCAGCTTGGCAGGGGGCAATCAGCCCCAGCATTTT. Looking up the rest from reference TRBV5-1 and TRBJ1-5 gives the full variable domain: KAGVTQTPRYLIKTRGQQVTLSCSPISGHRSVSWYQQTPGQGLQFLFEYFSETQRNKGNFPGRFSGRQFSNSRSEMNVSTLELGDSALYLCASSLAGGNQPQHFGDGTRLSIL.

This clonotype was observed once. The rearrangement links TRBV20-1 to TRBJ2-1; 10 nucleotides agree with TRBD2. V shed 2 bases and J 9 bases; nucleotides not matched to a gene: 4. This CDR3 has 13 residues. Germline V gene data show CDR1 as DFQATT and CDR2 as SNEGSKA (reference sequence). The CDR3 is CSARLAGAVEQFF. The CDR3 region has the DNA TGCAGTGCTAGACTAGCGGGAGCAGTTGAGCAGTTCTTC.